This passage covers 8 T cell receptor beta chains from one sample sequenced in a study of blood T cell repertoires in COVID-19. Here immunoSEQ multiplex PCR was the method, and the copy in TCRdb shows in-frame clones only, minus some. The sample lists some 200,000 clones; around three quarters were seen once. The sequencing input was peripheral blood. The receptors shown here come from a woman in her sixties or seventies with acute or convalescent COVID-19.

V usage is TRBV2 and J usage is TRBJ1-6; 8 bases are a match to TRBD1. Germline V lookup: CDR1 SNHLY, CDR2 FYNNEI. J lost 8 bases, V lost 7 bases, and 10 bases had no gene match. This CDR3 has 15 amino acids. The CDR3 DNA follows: TGTGCCAGCAACCGCGACAGGGGATATGATTCACCCCTCCACTTT. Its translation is CASNRDRGYDSPLHF.

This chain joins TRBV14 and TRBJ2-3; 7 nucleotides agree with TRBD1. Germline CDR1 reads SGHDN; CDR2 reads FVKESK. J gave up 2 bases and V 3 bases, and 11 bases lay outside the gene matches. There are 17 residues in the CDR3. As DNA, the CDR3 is TGTGCCAGCAGCCACTTCGGAGCAGGGGGAAACACAGATACGCAGTATTTT. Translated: CASSHFGAGGNTDTQYF.

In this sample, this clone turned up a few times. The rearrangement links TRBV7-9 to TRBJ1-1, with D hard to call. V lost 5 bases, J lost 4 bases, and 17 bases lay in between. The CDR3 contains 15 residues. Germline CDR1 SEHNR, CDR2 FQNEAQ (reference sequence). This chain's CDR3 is CASSPREGASTEAFF. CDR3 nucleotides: TGTGCCAGCAGCCCCCGGGAGGGTGCGAGCACTGAAGCTTTCTTT.

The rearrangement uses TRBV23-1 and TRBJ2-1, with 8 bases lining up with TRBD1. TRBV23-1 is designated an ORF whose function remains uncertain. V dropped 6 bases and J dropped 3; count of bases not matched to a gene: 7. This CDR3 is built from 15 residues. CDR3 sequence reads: CASSQNRGVYNEQFF. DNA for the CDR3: TGCGCCAGCAGCCAAAACAGGGGGGTCTACAATGAGCAGTTCTTC.

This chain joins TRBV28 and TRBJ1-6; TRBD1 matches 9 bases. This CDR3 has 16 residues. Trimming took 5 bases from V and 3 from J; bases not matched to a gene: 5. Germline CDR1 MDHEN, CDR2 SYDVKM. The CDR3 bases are TGTGCCAGCAGTCCCCGGGACAGGGTCTATAATTCACCCCTCCACTTT. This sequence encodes CASSPRDRVYNSPLHF.

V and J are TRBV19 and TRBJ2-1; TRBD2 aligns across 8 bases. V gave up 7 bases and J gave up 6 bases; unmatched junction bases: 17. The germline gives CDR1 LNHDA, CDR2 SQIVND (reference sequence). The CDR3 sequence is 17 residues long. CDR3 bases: TGTGCCAGTATACCCCCGGGAGCGGGAGTGGGGCTCAATGAGCAGTTCTTC. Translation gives CASIPPGAGVGLNEQFF.

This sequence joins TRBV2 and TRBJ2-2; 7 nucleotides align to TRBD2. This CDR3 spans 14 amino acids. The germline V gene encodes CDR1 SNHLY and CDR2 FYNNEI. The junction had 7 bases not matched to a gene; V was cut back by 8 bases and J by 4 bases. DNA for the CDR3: TGTGCCAGCTGGGGGGGAGGCGGCACCGGGGAGCTGTTTTTT. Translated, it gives CASWGGGGTGELFF.

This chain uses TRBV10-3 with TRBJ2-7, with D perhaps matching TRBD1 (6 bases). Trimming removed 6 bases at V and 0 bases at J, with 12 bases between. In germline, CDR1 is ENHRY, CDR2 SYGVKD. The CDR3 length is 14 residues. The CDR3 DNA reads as TGTGCCATCAGGAACCGGGACATCTCCTACGAGCAGTACTTC. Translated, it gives CAIRNRDISYEQYF.